Listed below are T cell receptor beta chains from one sample, sequenced in a study of blood T cell repertoires in COVID-19. Clones were read by immunoSEQ multiplex PCR, and TCRdb kept only the in-frame ones, dropping some. Of some 20,000 clones listed, 86% are singletons. The specimen was peripheral blood. These receptor sequences come from a human donor with acute or convalescent COVID-19. The donor label of this sample is uncertain. Both conserved end residues are part of each CDR3. The D gene is left open where the match is weak. Clone size appears in some rows only: once, few, many, or a class for an expanded clone.

j_call: TRBJ2-7; clone_size: .; v_call: TRBV4-1; d_call: TRBD2; cdr3_nt: TGCGCCAGCAGCCAAGAGGTTAGCGGGAACTACGAGCAGTACTTC; cdr3_aa: CASSQEVSGNYEQYF
j_call: TRBJ2-1; clone_size: .; v_call: TRBV12-3/TRBV12-4; d_call: .; cdr3_nt: TGTGCCAGCACCCAACAGGGATATGAGCAGTTCTTC; cdr3_aa: CASTQQGYEQFF
j_call: TRBJ1-6; clone_size: .; v_call: TRBV18; d_call: TRBD1; cdr3_nt: TGTGCCAGCTCACCGGCAACAGGGGGGAATTCACCCCTCCACTTT; cdr3_aa: CASSPATGGNSPLHF
j_call: TRBJ1-6; clone_size: .; v_call: TRBV19; d_call: TRBD1; cdr3_nt: TGTGCCAGTAGTTACCCCACCGGACAGGGGACTTCACCCCTCCACTTT; cdr3_aa: CASSYPTGQGTSPLHF
j_call: TRBJ1-4; clone_size: .; v_call: TRBV10-3; d_call: TRBD1; cdr3_nt: TGTGCCATCAGTGAGTCCGGGCAGGGGGCGGATGAAAAACTGTTTTTT; cdr3_aa: CAISESGQGADEKLFF
j_call: TRBJ1-5; clone_size: .; v_call: TRBV6-1; d_call: TRBD1; cdr3_nt: TGTGCCAGCAGTGAACGGGGACAGGCCGGTGAAATCCAGCATTTT; cdr3_aa: CASSERGQAGEIQHF
j_call: TRBJ2-7; clone_size: .; v_call: TRBV10-3; d_call: TRBD1; cdr3_nt: TGTGCCATCAGATCGGGACAGAGCTCCTACGAGCAGTACTTC; cdr3_aa: CAIRSGQSSYEQYF
j_call: TRBJ2-5; clone_size: .; v_call: TRBV10-3; d_call: TRBD2; cdr3_nt: TGTGCCATCAGTCCGACTAGCGGGGGGGCGGAGACCCAGTACTTC; cdr3_aa: CAISPTSGGAETQYF
j_call: TRBJ1-2; clone_size: few; v_call: TRBV5-4; d_call: .; cdr3_nt: TGTGCCAGCAGCGTTGGACAGCACTATGGCTACACCTTC; cdr3_aa: CASSVGQHYGYTF
j_call: TRBJ2-1; clone_size: .; v_call: TRBV7-9; d_call: TRBD1; cdr3_nt: TGTGCCAGCAGAAGTCAGGGGGCCACATCCTACAATGAGCAATTCTTC; cdr3_aa: CASRSQGATSYNEQFF
j_call: TRBJ2-7; clone_size: .; v_call: TRBV6-1; d_call: TRBD2; cdr3_nt: TGTGCCAGCAGTGATATCCCGGGACTAGCTCGCGAGCAGTACTTC; cdr3_aa: CASSDIPGLAREQYF
j_call: TRBJ1-6; clone_size: .; v_call: TRBV6-4; d_call: .; cdr3_nt: TGTGCCAGCAGTGAAACCTACGGTTCACCCCTCCACTTT; cdr3_aa: CASSETYGSPLHF
j_call: TRBJ2-3; clone_size: .; v_call: TRBV27; d_call: TRBD2; cdr3_nt: TGTGCCAGCAGTTCGCAGGGACTAGCGGGACTCGGGGAACATACGCAGTATTTT; cdr3_aa: CASSSQGLAGLGEHTQYF
j_call: TRBJ1-2; clone_size: .; v_call: TRBV3-1/TRBV3-2; d_call: TRBD1; cdr3_nt: TGTGCCAGCAGCCCGACAGGGGCCGGCCATGGCTACACCTTC; cdr3_aa: CASSPTGAGHGYTF
j_call: TRBJ2-7; clone_size: .; v_call: TRBV5-1; d_call: TRBD1; cdr3_nt: TGCGCCAGCAGCTTAGCTACAGGGGACTACGAGCAGTACTTC; cdr3_aa: CASSLATGDYEQYF
j_call: TRBJ2-4; clone_size: .; v_call: TRBV3-1/TRBV3-2; d_call: TRBD2; cdr3_nt: TGTGCCAGCAGCCAAACCGCGGGGGGGCTTTACATTCAGTACTTC; cdr3_aa: CASSQTAGGLYIQYF
j_call: TRBJ2-1; clone_size: .; v_call: TRBV4-1; d_call: .; cdr3_nt: TGCGCCAGCAGCGCAGCGGATACTCCATACAATGAGCAGTTCTTC; cdr3_aa: CASSAADTPYNEQFF
j_call: TRBJ2-2; clone_size: .; v_call: TRBV14; d_call: .; cdr3_nt: TGTGCCAGCAGCCAAGCTGGGGGAGGCACCGGGGAGCTGTTTTTT; cdr3_aa: CASSQAGGGTGELFF
j_call: TRBJ2-2; clone_size: once; v_call: TRBV11-3; d_call: .; cdr3_nt: TGTGCCAGCAGCTTATGTATACGGTTCGCGAACACCGGGGAGCTGTTTTTT; cdr3_aa: CASSLCIRFANTGELFF
j_call: TRBJ2-4; clone_size: .; v_call: TRBV4-1; d_call: .; cdr3_nt: TGCGCCAGCAGCCGGACTATGGCGAAAAACATTCAGTACTTC; cdr3_aa: CASSRTMAKNIQYF
j_call: TRBJ2-3; clone_size: .; v_call: TRBV7-9; d_call: .; cdr3_nt: TGTGCCAGCAGCTTAGCTACTAGGGGGGATACGCAGTATTTT; cdr3_aa: CASSLATRGDTQYF
j_call: TRBJ1-1; clone_size: .; v_call: TRBV24-1; d_call: TRBD1; cdr3_nt: TGTGCCACCAGTGACCCCCGGACAGGAGAAGCTTTCTTT; cdr3_aa: CATSDPRTGEAFF
j_call: TRBJ2-1; clone_size: .; v_call: TRBV5-6; d_call: .; cdr3_nt: TGTGCCAGCAGCTTCCGGGTCCTTGGGGCCAATGAGCAGTTCTTC; cdr3_aa: CASSFRVLGANEQFF
j_call: TRBJ2-1; clone_size: once; v_call: TRBV5-4; d_call: .; cdr3_nt: TGTGCCAGCAGTTCACGACTCAACCTCAATGAGCAGTTCTTC; cdr3_aa: CASSSRLNLNEQFF
j_call: TRBJ1-1; clone_size: .; v_call: TRBV9; d_call: .; cdr3_nt: TGTGCCAGCAGAGCCGTCGGAGCGAACACTGAAGCTTTCTTT; cdr3_aa: CASRAVGANTEAFF
j_call: TRBJ1-1; clone_size: .; v_call: TRBV6-4; d_call: .; cdr3_nt: TGTGCCAGCAGTTCCCAGGGGAGTGGGAACACTGAAGCTTTCTTT; cdr3_aa: CASSSQGSGNTEAFF
j_call: TRBJ2-5; clone_size: .; v_call: TRBV7-7; d_call: TRBD1; cdr3_nt: TGTGCCAGCAGTCCCCCAGGGGGCGGCCAAGAGACCCAGTACTTC; cdr3_aa: CASSPPGGGQETQYF
j_call: TRBJ1-2; clone_size: .; v_call: TRBV7-8; d_call: .; cdr3_nt: TGTGCCAGCAGCTTAGAAAGGGGTTCCTATGGCTACACCTTC; cdr3_aa: CASSLERGSYGYTF
j_call: TRBJ2-1; clone_size: .; v_call: TRBV7-3; d_call: TRBD1; cdr3_nt: TGTGCCAGCAGCTTAGGGACAGGGGCCGGGAACAATGAGCAGTTCTTC; cdr3_aa: CASSLGTGAGNNEQFF
j_call: TRBJ1-5; clone_size: .; v_call: TRBV19; d_call: TRBD1; cdr3_nt: TGTGCCAGTAACCACCAAATCGGAACCAGGGGGCGCAATCAGCCCCAGCATTTT; cdr3_aa: CASNHQIGTRGRNQPQHF
j_call: TRBJ1-1; clone_size: .; v_call: TRBV29-1; d_call: .; cdr3_nt: TGCAGCGGTCATCAAGCCCGTGACACTGAAGCTTTCTTT; cdr3_aa: CSGHQARDTEAFF
j_call: TRBJ2-5; clone_size: .; v_call: TRBV19; d_call: .; cdr3_nt: TGTGCCAGTAGTAGGCAGGGGCTGGAGACCCAGTACTTC; cdr3_aa: CASSRQGLETQYF
j_call: TRBJ2-5; clone_size: .; v_call: TRBV7-2; d_call: .; cdr3_nt: TGTGCCAGCAGCTTAAACACCGTTCAAGAGACCCAGTACTTC; cdr3_aa: CASSLNTVQETQYF
j_call: TRBJ2-7; clone_size: .; v_call: TRBV5-6; d_call: .; cdr3_nt: TGTGCCAGCAGCAGGGATGGACAGACATCCATCTACGAGCAGTACTTC; cdr3_aa: CASSRDGQTSIYEQYF
j_call: TRBJ1-4; clone_size: .; v_call: TRBV4-1; d_call: .; cdr3_nt: TGCGCCAGCAGCCAAGAAGGGCGGGGTGAAAAACTGTTTTTT; cdr3_aa: CASSQEGRGEKLFF
j_call: TRBJ2-2; clone_size: .; v_call: TRBV11-2; d_call: .; cdr3_nt: TGTGCCAGCAGCCCCACGCGGCTGAACACCGGGGAGCTGTTTTTT; cdr3_aa: CASSPTRLNTGELFF
j_call: TRBJ1-3; clone_size: .; v_call: TRBV19; d_call: .; cdr3_nt: TGTGCCAGTAGACCCCCAGGGGACGGAAACACCATATATTTT; cdr3_aa: CASRPPGDGNTIYF
j_call: TRBJ2-1; clone_size: once; v_call: TRBV28; d_call: .; cdr3_nt: TGTGCCAGCAGTTTAGGGCGAAAGTTCTTC; cdr3_aa: CASSLGRKFF
j_call: TRBJ1-1; clone_size: .; v_call: TRBV6-5; d_call: TRBD1; cdr3_nt: TGTGCCAGCAGGATTAACAGGGGGACTGAAGCTTTCTTT; cdr3_aa: CASRINRGTEAFF
j_call: TRBJ1-1; clone_size: .; v_call: TRBV11-2; d_call: .; cdr3_nt: TGTGCCAGCAGCTTAGACAGGGACACTGAAGCTTTCTTT; cdr3_aa: CASSLDRDTEAFF
j_call: TRBJ2-2; clone_size: once; v_call: TRBV9; d_call: TRBD2; cdr3_nt: TGTGCCAGCAGCGTAGCGGCTAGCGGAGACACCGGGGAGCTGTTTTTT; cdr3_aa: CASSVAASGDTGELFF
j_call: TRBJ2-7; clone_size: .; v_call: TRBV4-2; d_call: .; cdr3_nt: TGTGCCAGCAGCCATCTTCAGGTTCCCTACGAGCAGTACTTC; cdr3_aa: CASSHLQVPYEQYF
j_call: TRBJ1-3; clone_size: .; v_call: TRBV11-2; d_call: .; cdr3_nt: TGTGCCAGCAGCTTAGATGTGAGCAGGCGCTCTGGAAACACCATATATTTT; cdr3_aa: CASSLDVSRRSGNTIYF
j_call: TRBJ1-1; clone_size: .; v_call: TRBV7-9; d_call: .; cdr3_nt: TGTGCCAGCAGCTTATCGGGGGGCACTGAAGCTTTCTTT; cdr3_aa: CASSLSGGTEAFF
j_call: TRBJ2-2; clone_size: .; v_call: TRBV11-2; d_call: .; cdr3_nt: TGTGCCAGCAGCTTATCAGGGACCGGGGAGCTGTTTTTT; cdr3_aa: CASSLSGTGELFF
j_call: TRBJ2-7; clone_size: .; v_call: TRBV10-3; d_call: .; cdr3_nt: TGTGCCATCAGTGTTTTAGGGAGGCCCTACGAGCAGTACTTC; cdr3_aa: CAISVLGRPYEQYF
j_call: TRBJ2-1; clone_size: .; v_call: TRBV5-1; d_call: TRBD1; cdr3_nt: TGCGCCAGCAGCTTGGCCAGACAGGGGGCCAATGAGCAGTTCTTC; cdr3_aa: CASSLARQGANEQFF
j_call: TRBJ1-4; clone_size: .; v_call: TRBV5-1; d_call: .; cdr3_nt: TGCGCCAGCAGCTTGGATGGGGGGGCAACTAATGAAAAACTGTTTTTT; cdr3_aa: CASSLDGGATNEKLFF
j_call: TRBJ2-1; clone_size: .; v_call: TRBV5-1; d_call: TRBD2; cdr3_nt: TGCGCCAGCAGCTTGGGACTAGCGGACAATGAGCAGTTCTTC; cdr3_aa: CASSLGLADNEQFF
j_call: TRBJ2-7; clone_size: .; v_call: TRBV5-6; d_call: TRBD1; cdr3_nt: TGTGCCAGCAGCGGGACCGGGACAGGCTCCTACGAGCAGTACTTC; cdr3_aa: CASSGTGTGSYEQYF
j_call: TRBJ1-1; clone_size: .; v_call: TRBV5-1; d_call: .; cdr3_nt: TGCGCCAGCAGCTTGCTCCGGGTGGGAGGGAACACTGAAGCTTTCTTT; cdr3_aa: CASSLLRVGGNTEAFF
j_call: TRBJ2-5; clone_size: .; v_call: TRBV5-1; d_call: TRBD1; cdr3_nt: TGCGCCAGCAGCTTGGAAGGGGGCGGAGAGACCCAGTACTTC; cdr3_aa: CASSLEGGGETQYF
j_call: TRBJ2-7; clone_size: few; v_call: TRBV2; d_call: TRBD2; cdr3_nt: TGTGCCAGCTTAGCGTCCTTAGCGGGAAGCTACGAGCAGTACTTC; cdr3_aa: CASLASLAGSYEQYF
j_call: TRBJ2-7; clone_size: .; v_call: TRBV7-2; d_call: TRBD2; cdr3_nt: TGTGCCAGCAGCTCCCCTACTAGCGGGGGGACCTCCTACGAGCAGTACTTC; cdr3_aa: CASSSPTSGGTSYEQYF
j_call: TRBJ2-4; clone_size: .; v_call: TRBV15; d_call: TRBD2; cdr3_nt: TGTGCCACCAGCAGAGATAGCCTAGCGGGAGAGCCGGGGTACTTC; cdr3_aa: CATSRDSLAGEPGYF
j_call: TRBJ1-5; clone_size: few; v_call: TRBV30; d_call: .; cdr3_nt: TGTGCCTGGAGTGACGGGACATCCGATCAGCCCCAGCATTTT; cdr3_aa: CAWSDGTSDQPQHF
j_call: TRBJ2-7; clone_size: .; v_call: TRBV6-5; d_call: TRBD2; cdr3_nt: TGTGCCACCCCAAAGGGGGGACTAGCGGGTTACGAGCAGTACTTC; cdr3_aa: CATPKGGLAGYEQYF
j_call: TRBJ2-1; clone_size: .; v_call: TRBV10-3; d_call: TRBD1; cdr3_nt: TGTGCCATCAGTTCCGGGACAGAATACAATGAGCAGTTCTTC; cdr3_aa: CAISSGTEYNEQFF
j_call: TRBJ2-2; clone_size: .; v_call: TRBV30; d_call: .; cdr3_nt: TGTGCCTGGAGCCGCGGAGGCACGAACACCGGGGAGCTGTTTTTT; cdr3_aa: CAWSRGGTNTGELFF
j_call: TRBJ1-1; clone_size: .; v_call: TRBV15; d_call: .; cdr3_nt: TGTGCCACCAGCAGAGACAGGGTGGGCACTGAAGCTTTCTTT; cdr3_aa: CATSRDRVGTEAFF